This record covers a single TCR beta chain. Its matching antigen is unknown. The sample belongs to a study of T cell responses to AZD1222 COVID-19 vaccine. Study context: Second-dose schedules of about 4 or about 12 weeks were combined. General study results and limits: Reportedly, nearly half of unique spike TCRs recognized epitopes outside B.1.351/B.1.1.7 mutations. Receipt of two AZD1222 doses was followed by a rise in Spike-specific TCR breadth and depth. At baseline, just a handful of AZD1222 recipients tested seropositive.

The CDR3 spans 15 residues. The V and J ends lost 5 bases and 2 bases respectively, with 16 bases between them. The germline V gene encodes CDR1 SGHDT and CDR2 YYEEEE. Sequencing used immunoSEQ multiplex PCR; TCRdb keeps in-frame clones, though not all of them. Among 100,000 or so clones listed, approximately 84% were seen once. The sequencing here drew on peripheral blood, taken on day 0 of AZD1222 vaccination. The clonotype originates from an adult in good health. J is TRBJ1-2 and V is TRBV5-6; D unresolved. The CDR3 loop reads CASRDETGENYGYTF. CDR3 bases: TGTGCCAGCAGAGATGAGACGGGCGAGAACTATGGCTACACCTTC.